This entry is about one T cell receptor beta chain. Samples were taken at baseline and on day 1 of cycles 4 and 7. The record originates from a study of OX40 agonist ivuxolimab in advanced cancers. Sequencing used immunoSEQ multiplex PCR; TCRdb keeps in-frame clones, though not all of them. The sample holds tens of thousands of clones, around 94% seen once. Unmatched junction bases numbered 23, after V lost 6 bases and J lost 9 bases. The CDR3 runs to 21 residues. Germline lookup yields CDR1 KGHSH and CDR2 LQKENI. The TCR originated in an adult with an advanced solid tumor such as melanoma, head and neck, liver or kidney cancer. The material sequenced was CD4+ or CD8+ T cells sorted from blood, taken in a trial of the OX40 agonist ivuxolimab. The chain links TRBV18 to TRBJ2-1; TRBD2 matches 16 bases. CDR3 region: CASSPSRIGTGTSGREVEQFF. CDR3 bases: TGTGCCAGCTCGCCCTCTCGTATCGGGACAGGGACTAGCGGGAGGGAAGTTGAGCAGTTCTTC. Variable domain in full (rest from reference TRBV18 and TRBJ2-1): NAGVMQNPRHLVRRRGQEARLRCSPMKGHSHVYWYRQLPEEGLKFMVYLQKENIIDESGMPKERFSAEFPKEGPSILRIQQVVRGDSAAYFCASSPSRIGTGTSGREVEQFFGPGTRLTVL.